The present entry profiles one T cell receptor (beta chain) with its context. Its antigen is undetermined. This CDR3 is 14 amino acids long. V lost 2 bases and J lost 6, with 13 bases in between. In germline, CDR1 is SGHRS, CDR2 YFSETQ. This sample is drawn from a study of beta chain features in type 1 diabetes. General observations from the study: Whatever favoring of shorter templates PCR might show would apply equally to patients and controls. Lower insertion and higher deletion counts appeared at VDJ junctions in type 1 diabetes patients.

What was sequenced were expressed TCRB transcripts, since all of the isolated RNA had been reverse transcribed. This table comes from immunoSEQ multiplex PCR, and its TCRdb copy is limited to in-frame clones, with some not included. The table has hundreds of thousands of clones, approximately 28% seen once. This TCR was sampled from a man aged 18 to 29 in good health. J is TRBJ2-3 and V is TRBV5-1, with D perhaps matching TRBD2 (6 bases). Sequencing input: naive CD4+ T cells from blood. In DNA, the CDR3 is TGCGCCAGCAGCTTTGGAGGGCCAAGGGATACGCAGTATTTT. It is translated as CASSFGGPRDTQYF.